These 18 T cell receptor beta chains were sequenced from one sample in a study of CDR3 diversity in severe acne. TCRdb passed the PCR reads through MiXCR, listing each CDR3 protein once. The sample includes roughly 93,000 distinct CDR3 sequences, about 53% of them seen just once. The source material was blood. The source of these receptors is a male donor with severe acne vulgaris.

About this clonotype: Just one base apart from a much larger clone, this may be a read error. The chain is built from TRBV11-3 and TRBJ1-6; D is undetermined. Germline loops: CDR1 SGHNT, CDR2 YENEEA. The CDR3 extends over 14 amino acids. Written as DNA, the CDR3 is TGTGTCAGCAGCTTGGACTCCTATAATTCACCCCTCCACTTT. It translates to CVSSLDSYNSPLHF. The complete variable domain, with remaining parts taken from reference TRBV11-3 and TRBJ1-6, reads EAGVVQSPRYKIIEKKQPVAFWCNPISGHNTLYWYLQNLGQGPELLIRYENEEAVDDSQLPKDRFSAERLKGVDSTLKIQPAELGDSAVYLCVSSLDSYNSPLHFGNGTRLTVT.

This chain links TRBV7-3 with TRBJ2-2; 7 bases are shared with TRBD1. V trimming: 5 bases; J trimming: 4 bases; junction bases outside the gene matches: 4. Germline V gene lookup returns CDR1 SGHTA and CDR2 FQGTGA. There are 14 residues in the CDR3. The CDR3 DNA follows: TGTGCCAGCAGCGCCAGACAGGGCACCGGGGAGCTGTTTTTT. As protein: CASSARQGTGELFF. Variable domain in full (rest from reference TRBV7-3 and TRBJ2-2): GAGVSQTPSNKVTEKGKYVELRCDPISGHTALYWYRQSLGQGPEFLIYFQGTGAADDSGLPNDRFFAVRPEGSVSTLKIQRTERGDSAVYLCASSARQGTGELFFGEGSRLTVL.

V usage is TRBV5-1 and J usage is TRBJ2-5, with D perhaps being TRBD1 or TRBD2 (5 bases each). CDR1 is SGHRS, CDR2 YFSETQ, per germline. This CDR3 is built from 13 residues. V lost 7 bases, J lost 3 bases, and 13 bases lay in between. The CDR3 region is CASRWGPEETQYF. DNA for the CDR3: TGCGCCAGCCGCTGGGGACCAGAAGAGACCCAGTACTTC. The complete variable domain, with remaining parts taken from reference TRBV5-1 and TRBJ2-5, reads KAGVTQTPRYLIKTRGQQVTLSCSPISGHRSVSWYQQTPGQGLQFLFEYFSETQRNKGNFPGRFSGRQFSNSRSEMNVSTLELGDSALYLCASRWGPEETQYFGPGTRLLVL.

This clonotype occurred many times. CDR3 loop: CAISESRDTTDTQYF. The DNA for the CDR3 is TGTGCCATCAGTGAGTCGAGAGACACTACAGATACGCAGTATTTT. The rearrangement links TRBV10-3 to TRBJ2-3; D is unresolved. Per the germline V gene, CDR1 is ENHRY and CDR2 is SYGVKD. This CDR3 spans 15 amino acids. V lost 0 bases and J lost 3, with 10 bases in between.

The V and J genes are TRBV7-9 and TRBJ2-1; D is possibly TRBD1 (7 bases). The length of the CDR3 is 16 residues. V lost 6 bases and J lost 6, with 21 bases in between. Germline CDR1 SEHNR, CDR2 FQNEAQ (reference sequence). The CDR3 DNA sequence: TGTGCCAGCAGAAAGACAGGGACTTCCCAGTCCAATGAGCAGTTCTTC. It yields the protein CASRKTGTSQSNEQFF.

The V call is TRBV5-5, the J call TRBJ2-7, with TRBD2 identical over 12 bases. The J call is in doubt because the DNA end fits TRBJ2-1 better. The CDR3 is 16 amino acids. Germline V gives CDR1 SGHKS, CDR2 YYEKEE (reference sequence). CDR3 loop: CASSDWTSGTYNEQFF. The CDR3 nucleotides are TGTGCCAGCAGCGATTGGACTAGCGGGACCTACAATGAGCAGTTCTTC.

This clonotype has a single count. One junction end does not reproduce the germline sequence, and a read error may be involved. The chain couples TRBV29-1 to TRBJ1-4, with TRBD1 identical over 8 bases. In germline, CDR1 is SQVTM, CDR2 ANQGSEA. The CDR3 is made up of 13 amino acids. CDR3: CSVEGQGNEKPFF. The DNA of the CDR3 is TGCAGCGTTGAAGGACAGGGGAATGAAAAACCGTTTTTT. The full variable domain, with the rest looked up from reference TRBV29-1 and TRBJ1-4, is SAVISQKPSRDICQRGTSLTIQCQVDSQVTMMFWYRQQPGQSLTLIATANQGSEATYESGFVIDKFPISRPNLTFSTLTVSNMSPEDSSIYLCSVEGQGNEKPFFGSGTQLSVL.

The gene calls are TRBV20-1 and TRBJ2-5; a weak D match, TRBD2 (5 bases). The V end lost 7 bases, the J end lost 5 bases, and 17 bases lay between the germline ends. CDR3 length: 13 residues. CDR1 and CDR2 (germline): DFQATT, SNEGSKA (reference sequence). The CDR3 reads CSVSGGWRETQYF. CDR3 nucleotides: TGCAGTGTCAGCGGTGGGTGGAGGGAGACCCAGTACTTC.

This clonotype appeared once. The V and J genes are TRBV7-6 and TRBJ2-1; D might be TRBD2 (5 bases). V lost 5 bases and J 6 bases, leaving 17 bases between the germline ends. CDR3 length equals 15 residues. Germline CDR1 is SGHVS and CDR2 is FNYEAQ. The CDR3 DNA sequence: TGTGCCAGCAGCAGTTACCAGCGGCACCTCAATGAGCAGTTCTTC. Amino acids: CASSSYQRHLNEQFF.

This chain links TRBV19 with TRBJ1-1; D possibly corresponds to TRBD1 (5 bases). CDR3 length equals 14 residues. The V and J ends lost 4 bases and 4 bases respectively, with 13 bases between them. The germline V gene has CDR1 LNHDA and CDR2 SQIVND (reference sequence). In DNA form, the CDR3 reads TGTGCCAGTAGTACCCTTGGGCAGGGCACTGAAGCTTTCTTT. This encodes CASSTLGQGTEAFF.

This clonotype is medium-sized within its sample. The chain recombines TRBV12-3 or TRBV12-4 with TRBJ2-7; D gene ambiguous. This CDR3 contains 11 residues. Trimming stripped 3 bases from V and 2 bases from J, with 2 bases between. The DNA for the CDR3 is TGTGCCAGCAGTTTTACCTACGAGCAGTACTTC. This gives the protein CASSFTYEQYF.

This rearrangement joins TRBV2 to TRBJ1-4, with 7 bases that match TRBD1. Looked up from germline, CDR1 is SNHLY and CDR2 is FYNNEI. The CDR3 covers 14 residues. V trimming: 5 bases; J trimming: 8 bases; junction bases outside the gene matches: 8. The CDR3 nucleotides are TGTGCCAGCAGTCTGAGGGGGCATGGCGAAAAACTGTTTTTT. Amino acid sequence: CASSLRGHGEKLFF.

CDR3 nucleotides: TGTGCCAGCAGCCAACAGCAGACCAATCAGCCCCAGCATTTT. It yields the protein CASSQQQTNQPQHF. The chain is built from TRBV28 and TRBJ1-5; D gene ambiguous. Between the trimmed V and J ends, which lost 6 bases and 3 bases, there was a span of 12 bases. This CDR3 contains 14 residues. CDR1 and CDR2 from the germline V gene are MDHEN and SYDVKM.

This chain joins TRBV3-1 and TRBJ2-1, with 8 bases matching TRBD2. The CDR3 sequence is 15 residues long. Trimming took 4 bases from V and 4 from J; bases not matched to a gene: 6. Germline-derived CDR1 and CDR2 are LGHDT and YNNKEL (reference sequence). The CDR3 DNA reads as TGTGCCAGCAGCCCCACCGGGACTAGATACAATGAGCAGTTCTTC. Protein: CASSPTGTRYNEQFF.

This clonotype was observed a handful of times. The chain uses TRBV19 and TRBJ1-1; 10 bases match TRBD1. Germline loops: CDR1 LNHDA, CDR2 SQIVND (reference sequence). The CDR3 consists of 15 residues. Germline trimming cut 3 bases from V and 4 bases from J; bases unmatched to any gene: 5. The CDR3 DNA reads TGTGCCAGTAGTATCAAGACAGGGGGCGGCACTGAAGCTTTCTTT. Translation gives CASSIKTGGGTEAFF.

The chain is built from TRBV29-1 and TRBJ2-2; no clear D. The V gene's germline CDR1 is SQVTM and CDR2 ANQGSEA. The CDR3 runs 11 residues. In nucleotides, the CDR3 is TGCAGTGCCCTAGGACCCGGGGAGCTGTTTTTT. It is translated as CSALGPGELFF.

This clonotype has just a few counts. In DNA, the CDR3 is TGTGCCAGCAGTCCTAGCGGGAGTAAGAATGAGCAGTTCTTC. Its protein product is CASSPSGSKNEQFF. The rearrangement joins TRBV27 to TRBJ2-1, with 10 nucleotides matching TRBD2. V lost 5 bases, J lost 7 bases, and 5 bases stayed unmatched. This CDR3 spans 14 amino acids. Germline V gene sequence: CDR1 MNHEY, CDR2 SMNVEV (reference sequence).

This clonotype showed up many times. The chain uses TRBV7-9 and TRBJ1-3; TRBD1 agrees at 7 bases. The germline CDR1 and CDR2 sequences are SEHNR and FQNEAQ (reference sequence). V trimming: 5 bases; J trimming: 0 bases; junction bases outside the gene matches: 4. The CDR3 length is 15 residues. CDR3 DNA: TGTGCCAGCAGCCCGGGACAGTTCTCTGGAAACACCATATATTTT. This gives the protein CASSPGQFSGNTIYF.